A single TCR beta chain is shown here with its context. These data originate in a study of T cell clones after liver transplantation. The CDR3 has 14 amino acids. Germline V gene lookup returns CDR1 SSHAT and CDR2 FNYEAQ (reference sequence). Trimming removed 5 bases at V and 7 bases at J, with 18 bases between. Assay: immunoSEQ multiplex PCR; the TCRdb copy retains only in-frame clones and omits some. The sample holds around 43,000 clones, about 86% seen once. The source of this sequence is a human patient who received a liver transplant. Some T cells may be the graft donor's. The chain couples TRBV7-7 to TRBJ2-7; the D gene is possibly TRBD2 (6 bases). This specimen was CD4+ T cells from blood, taken 24 months after liver transplant. In DNA, the CDR3 is TGTGCCAGCAGCCCAGACAGCGGGTATGGGGAGCAGTACTTC. Residues: CASSPDSGYGEQYF.